These 14 T cell receptor beta chains were sequenced from one sample in a study of response to subunit inactivated influenza vaccine. TCRdb re-called the RT-PCR reads with MiXCR, one entry per CDR3 protein. The data contain roughly 500,000 distinct CDR3 sequences, around a quarter of them singletons. These data are also associated with another study on T cells expressing NK-cell markers. This second study notes: Beta-chain TCR cDNA was generated via 5'RACE template switching with UMIs.

Sequencing used CD4+ T cells sorted from PBMCs, obtained 12 days after vaccination. These receptor sequences come from a man aged 50 to 60 who received an inactivated influenza vaccine.

This rearrangement joins TRBV12-3 or TRBV12-4 to TRBJ1-2, with TRBD1 as a possible D gene (5 bases). Trimming pared 6 bases from V and 2 bases from J, leaving 10 bases between. The CDR3 has 13 amino acids. The CDR3 loop is CASRGAENYGYTF. Written as DNA, the CDR3 is TGTGCCAGCAGAGGGGCGGAAAACTATGGCTACACCTTC.

The chain has TRBV12-3 or TRBV12-4 and TRBJ2-1; D is unclear. Trimming removed 0 bases at V and 5 bases at J, with 8 bases between. This CDR3 has 14 residues. The CDR3 DNA reads TGTGCCAGCAGTTTAGCCCAAGGAAACAATGAGCAGTTCTTC. Protein: CASSLAQGNNEQFF.

This clonotype was seen more than once but under ten times. This chain joins TRBV7-8 and TRBJ1-2, with D possibly matching TRBD1 (5 bases). V dropped 5 bases and J dropped 2 bases, with 18 bases sitting between them. Germline CDR1 SGHVS, CDR2 FQNEAQ. This CDR3 spans 16 amino acids. CDR3 bases: TGTGCCAGCAGCCCCGGGGGGAGTAGTAGGAACTATGGCTACACCTTC. Translation: CASSPGGSSRNYGYTF. Full variable domain (outside the CDR3, taken from reference TRBV7-8 and TRBJ1-2): GAGVSQSPRYKVAKRGQDVALRCDPISGHVSLFWYQQALGQGPEFLTYFQNEAQLDKSGLPSDRFFAERPEGSVSTLKIQRTQQEDSAVYLCASSPGGSSRNYGYTFGSGTRLTVV.

This clonotype was counted only a few times. The CDR3 DNA reads as TGTGCCAGCAGAAGGGGGTCGACCACAGATACGCAGTATTTT. Amino acid sequence: CASRRGSTTDTQYF. This sequence joins TRBV12-3 or TRBV12-4 and TRBJ2-3, with D possibly matching TRBD1 (6 bases). The CDR3 is 14 amino acids. V dropped 6 bases and J dropped 2 bases, with 12 bases sitting between them.

This clonotype turned up a few times. The chain is built from TRBV30 and TRBJ1-1; 10 nucleotides match TRBD1. Trimming cost V 4 bases and J 6 bases; bases outside gene matches: 5. Germline V gene lookup returns CDR1 GTSNPN and CDR2 SVGIG (reference sequence). The CDR3 length is 13 residues. CDR3 sequence (DNA): TGTGCCTGGAAGGGGACAGGGGTCTCTGAAGCTTTCTTT. This encodes CAWKGTGVSEAFF. Full variable domain (rest looked up from reference TRBV30 and TRBJ1-1): SQTIHQWPATLVQPVGSPLSLECTVEGTSNPNLYWYRQAAGRGLQLLFYSVGIGQISSEVPQNLSASRPQDRQFILSSKKLLLSDSGFYLCAWKGTGVSEAFFGQGTRLTVV.

The genes are TRBV28 and TRBJ1-2; 7 nucleotides match TRBD1. Germline CDR1 reads MDHEN; CDR2 reads SYDVKM. CDR3 length: 15 residues. The V gene end was trimmed by 3 bases and the J gene end by 6 bases; junction bases not matched to a gene: 10. CDR3 in DNA: TGTGCCAGCAGTTTTGGGGGACAGACATGGGATGGCTACACCTTC. Residues: CASSFGGQTWDGYTF.

This clonotype was found a few times. This chain uses TRBV20-1 with TRBJ2-1; D is possibly TRBD2 (6 bases). Trimming shortened V by 1 base and J by 7 bases, and 17 bases separated the two germline ends. Germline V gene lookup returns CDR1 DFQATT and CDR2 SNEGSKA (reference sequence). This CDR3 has 15 amino acids. In DNA form, the CDR3 reads TGCAGTGCTAGAGTCGGGAGTATACCAGGGAATGAGCAGTTCTTC. It is translated as CSARVGSIPGNEQFF.

The rearrangement links TRBV6-5 to TRBJ2-1, with D possibly matching TRBD2 (6 bases). The CDR3 is 15 amino acids. The germline gives CDR1 MNHEY, CDR2 SVGAGI. Trimming cost V 4 bases and J 1 base, with 11 bases left between them. The CDR3 DNA follows: TGTGCCAGCAGTTCCTCGGCGGGATCCTACAATGAGCAGTTCTTC. Translating gives CASSSSAGSYNEQFF.

The chain carries TRBV3-1 and TRBJ2-2; D unresolved. V was trimmed by 4 bases and J by 9 bases, leaving 6 bases between them. Germline V gives CDR1 LGHDT, CDR2 YNNKEL (reference sequence). The length of the CDR3 is 11 residues. CDR3 region: CASSPGWELFF. DNA of the CDR3: TGTGCCAGCAGCCCGGGTTGGGAGCTGTTTTTT.

V usage is TRBV2 and J usage is TRBJ1-5, with D hard to call. The ends were cut back, 2 bases at V and 6 bases at J, with 11 bases in the middle. CDR1 and CDR2 from the germline V gene are SNHLY and FYNNEI. This CDR3 region has 14 residues. DNA of the CDR3: TGTGCCAGCAGTGAAAGGGCAGTTGGTCAGCCCCAGCATTTT. Its translation is CASSERAVGQPQHF.

V and J are TRBV5-1 and TRBJ2-2; 13 bases match TRBD2. Germline CDR1 reads SGHRS; CDR2 reads YFSETQ. V shed 4 bases, J shed 1 base, and the junction held 10 bases outside the gene matches. The CDR3 totals 19 residues. CDR3 bases: TGCGCCAGCAGCCGTCAGACTAGCGGGGGGCTCAAGAACACCGGGGAGCTGTTTTTT. It encodes CASSRQTSGGLKNTGELFF.

In its sample, this clonotype was seen a few times. The rearrangement uses TRBV6-1 and TRBJ1-1; D is unresolved. The V gene lost 4 bases and the J gene lost 5 bases, with 11 bases spanning the gap. Germline-derived CDR1 and CDR2 are MNHNS and SASEGT. This CDR3 comprises 13 residues. The CDR3 spells CASSGLLRTEAFF. CDR3 bases: TGTGCCAGCAGTGGGTTATTGAGAACTGAAGCTTTCTTT.

This clonotype has only a few counts. This chain joins TRBV6-5 and TRBJ1-2, with a weak D call TRBD1 (5 bases). CDR1 is MNHEY and CDR2 is SVGAGI in the germline V gene. CDR3 size: 14 residues. V lost 0 bases to trimming and J lost 7 bases, with 12 bases between them. CDR3 in DNA: TGTGCCAGCAGTTACTCGGGGGAAGGAGGTGGCTACACCTTC. Amino acids: CASSYSGEGGGYTF.

This clonotype was found a few times. The V and J genes are TRBV24-1 and TRBJ1-2, with D possibly TRBD1 on 6 matching bases. CDR3 size: 16 residues. The V gene lost 3 bases and the J gene lost 2 bases, with 15 bases spanning the gap. Germline V gives CDR1 KGHDR, CDR2 SFDVKD. CDR3: CATSDDRTAGNYGYTF. The DNA for the CDR3 is TGTGCCACCAGTGATGACCGGACAGCCGGGAACTATGGCTACACCTTC.